This TCR beta chain was obtained from a study of beta chain features in type 1 diabetes. Study-level findings and limits: All four CD4+ subsets from Type 1 diabetes patients carried moderately but significantly shorter TCRB CDR3s.

As for this clone: Its antigen is unidentified.

Looked up from germline, CDR1 is SSHAT and CDR2 is FNYEAQ (reference sequence). This CDR3 spans 14 amino acids. Between the trimmed V and J ends, which lost 2 bases and 2 bases, there was a span of 8 bases. Of the isolated RNA, all was reverse transcribed, and so the sequenced material was expressed TCRB transcripts. Generated by immunoSEQ multiplex PCR, the TCRdb table keeps only in-frame clones and is missing some. The sample has a few hundred thousand clones, roughly 15% seen once. The clonotype was recovered from a man between 18 and 35 years old with type 1 diabetes. Sequences were obtained from naive CD4+ T cells from blood. The chain has TRBV7-7 and TRBJ2-3; no clear D gene. The CDR3 coding sequence is TGTGCCAGCAGCTTAAATCTTATCACAGATACGCAGTATTTT. Translation gives CASSLNLITDTQYF.